This entry lists 8 T cell receptor beta chains sequenced from one sample in a study of cytomegalovirus exposure and HLA in healthy donors. Primers: 60 Vbeta forward and 13 Jbeta reverse. Some clones are missing from TCRdb's copy, which holds only in-frame ones; the method was immunoSEQ multiplex PCR. This table holds about 120,000 clones, 63% found once. The specimen sequenced was PBMCs. The receptors shown here come from a man aged 35 to 55 in good health and CMV-seropositive.

The chain combines TRBV14 with TRBJ1-2; 7 bases agree with TRBD1. Looked up from germline, CDR1 is SGHDN and CDR2 is FVKESK. V lost 4 bases, J lost 4 bases, and 3 bases stayed unmatched. This CDR3 is built from 13 residues. DNA for the CDR3: TGTGCCAGCAGCCCGGGACAGATCTATGGCTACACCTTC. Its protein product is CASSPGQIYGYTF.

This clone has more than one count but fewer than ten. Here the CDR3 DNA reads TGTGCCAGCAGCCGCCCGGGACAGGGGGAAGATACGCAGTATTTT. Its translation is CASSRPGQGEDTQYF. V is TRBV5-8 and J is TRBJ2-3; 11 nucleotides match TRBD1. With 4 bases clipped from V and 5 bases from J, the junction kept 6 bases outside the gene matches. Germline lookup yields CDR1 SGHTS and CDR2 YDEGEE. The CDR3 sequence is 15 residues long.

CDR3 amino acids: CASSLTSRPYEQYF. CDR3 DNA sequence: TGTGCCAGCAGCTTGACTAGCCGGCCCTACGAGCAGTACTTC. V usage is TRBV5-4 and J usage is TRBJ2-7; perhaps TRBD2 as D (6 bases). The length of the CDR3 is 14 residues. The germline gives CDR1 SGHNT, CDR2 YYREEE (reference sequence). The V end was cut by 1 base, the J end by 2 bases, with 10 bases between.

The V gene is TRBV18, the J gene TRBJ1-6; D is ambiguous. The germline CDR1 and CDR2 sequences are KGHSH and LQKENI. The CDR3 runs to 15 residues. V lost 3 bases to trimming and J lost 5 bases, with 11 bases between them. DNA for the CDR3: TGTGCCAGCTCACCTTTCTCGGTGGATAATTCACCCCTCCACTTT. It yields the protein CASSPFSVDNSPLHF.

The chain couples TRBV13 to TRBJ2-1; 10 nucleotides line up with TRBD2. Unmatched junction bases numbered 5, after V lost 5 bases and J lost 1 base. Per the germline V gene, CDR1 is PRHDT and CDR2 is FYEKMQ (reference sequence). The CDR3 contains 16 residues. CDR3 residues: CASSLLAGVSYNEQFF. DNA of the CDR3: TGTGCCAGCAGCCTGCTAGCGGGGGTTTCCTACAATGAGCAGTTCTTC.

The chain employs TRBV28 and TRBJ1-3; D is ambiguous. The length of the CDR3 is 13 residues. The ends were cut back, 10 bases at V and 2 bases at J, with 12 bases in the middle. The germline V gene has CDR1 MDHEN and CDR2 SYDVKM. CDR3 loop: CATEDSAGNTIYF. CDR3 bases: TGTGCCACCGAGGACTCGGCTGGAAACACCATATATTTT.

In its sample, this clone was seen a few times. The chain couples TRBV27 to TRBJ1-5, with D possibly matching TRBD1 (5 bases). In germline, CDR1 is MNHEY, CDR2 SMNVEV (reference sequence). V lost 0 bases to trimming and J lost 3 bases, with 9 bases between them. This CDR3 has 15 residues. The DNA for the CDR3 is TGTGCCAGCAGTTTATCCCGACAGTTCAATCAGCCCCAGCATTTT. This translates into CASSLSRQFNQPQHF.

The chain uses TRBV4-1 and TRBJ2-5, with TRBD2 matching 11 bases. Germline V gene lookup returns CDR1 MGHRA and CDR2 YSYEKL. V lost 1 base to trimming and J lost 2 bases; unmatched junction nucleotides: 12. The CDR3 contains 19 residues. CDR3 protein: CASSQGLLAGGLRQETQYF. The DNA for the CDR3 is TGCGCCAGCAGCCAAGGGCTCCTAGCGGGGGGACTCCGTCAAGAGACCCAGTACTTC.